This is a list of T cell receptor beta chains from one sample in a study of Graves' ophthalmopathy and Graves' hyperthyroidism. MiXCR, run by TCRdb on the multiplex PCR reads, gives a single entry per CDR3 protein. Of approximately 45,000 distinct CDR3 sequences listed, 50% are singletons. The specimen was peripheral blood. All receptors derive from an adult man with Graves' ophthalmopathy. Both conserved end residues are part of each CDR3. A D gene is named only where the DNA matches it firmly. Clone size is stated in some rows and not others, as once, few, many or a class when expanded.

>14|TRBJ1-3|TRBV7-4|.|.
CATSNLFSGNTIYF
TGTGCCACTTCGAACCTTTTCTCTGGAAACACCATATATTTT
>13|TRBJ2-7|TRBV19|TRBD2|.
CAIGTSGNYEQYF
TGTGCCATTGGGACTAGCGGGAACTACGAGCAGTACTTC
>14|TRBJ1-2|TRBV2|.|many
CASYGDRGHYGYTF
TGTGCCAGCTATGGGGACCGGGGACACTATGGCTACACCTTC
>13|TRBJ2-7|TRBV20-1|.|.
CSARAGQLYEQYF
TGCAGTGCTAGAGCGGGACAACTCTACGAGCAGTACTTC
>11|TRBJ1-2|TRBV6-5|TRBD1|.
CATNRGGGYTF
TGTGCCACAAACAGGGGCGGTGGCTACACCTTC
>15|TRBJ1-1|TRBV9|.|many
CASIPGARRDTEAFF
TGTGCCAGCATACCAGGGGCCCGGCGAGACACTGAAGCTTTCTTT
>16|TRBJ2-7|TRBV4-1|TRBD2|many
CASSPRGAGGNLEQYF
TGCGCCAGCAGCCCCCGGGGGGCGGGGGGGAATTTGGAGCAGTACTTC
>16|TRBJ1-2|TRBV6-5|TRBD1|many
CASSYSRDRSNYGYTF
TGTGCCAGCAGTTACTCCCGGGACAGGTCTAACTATGGCTACACCTTC
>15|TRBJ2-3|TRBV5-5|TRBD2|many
CASSFLAASTDTQYF
TGTGCCAGCAGCTTCCTAGCGGCGAGCACAGATACGCAGTATTTT
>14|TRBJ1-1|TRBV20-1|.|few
CSASSSGGSTEAFF
TGCAGTGCTAGTTCTAGCGGGGGGAGCACTGAAGCTTTCTTT
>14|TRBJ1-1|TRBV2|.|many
CASSAGPRGTEAFF
TGTGCCAGCAGTGCAGGCCCCCGGGGCACTGAAGCTTTCTTT
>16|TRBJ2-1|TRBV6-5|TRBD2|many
CASSYALAGGWSEQFF
TGTGCCAGCAGTTACGCCCTAGCGGGGGGGTGGAGTGAGCAGTTCTTC
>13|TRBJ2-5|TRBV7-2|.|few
CASRTRYQETQYF
TGTGCCAGCAGAACTAGATACCAAGAGACCCAGTACTTC
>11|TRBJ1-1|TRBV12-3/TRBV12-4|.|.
CASSWNTEAFF
TGTGCCAGCAGCTGGAACACTGAAGCTTTCTTT
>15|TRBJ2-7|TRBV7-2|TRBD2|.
CASSWTSGNSYVQYF
TGTGCCAGCAGCTGGACTAGCGGGAACTCCTACGTGCAGTACTTC
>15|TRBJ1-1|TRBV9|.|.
CASSAGTGQVTVAFF
TGTGCCAGCAGCGCAGGAACGGGGCAGGTAACTGTAGCTTTCTTT
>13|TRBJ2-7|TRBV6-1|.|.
CASSVDSSYEQYF
TGTGCCAGCAGTGTAGACAGCTCCTACGAGCAGTACTTC
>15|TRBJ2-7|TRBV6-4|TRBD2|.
CASSWRGDLPYEQYF
TGTGCCAGTTCTTGGCGGGGGGACCTCCCCTACGAGCAGTACTTC
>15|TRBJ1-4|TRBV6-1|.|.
CASRTTLATNEKLFF
TGTGCCAGTAGAACCACCCTGGCGACTAATGAAAAACTGTTTTTT
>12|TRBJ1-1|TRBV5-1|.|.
CASSLRGTEAFF
TGCGCCAGCAGCTTGAGGGGGACTGAAGCTTTCTTT
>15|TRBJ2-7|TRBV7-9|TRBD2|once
CASSSSGGAVYEQYF
TGTGCCAGCAGCTCTAGCGGGGGGGCCGTTTACGAGCAGTACTTC
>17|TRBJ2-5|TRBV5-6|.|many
CASSLVSGRGGQETQYF
TGTGCCAGCAGCTTGGTATCCGGCAGGGGAGGGCAAGAGACCCAGTACTTC
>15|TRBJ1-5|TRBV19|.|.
CASSIPGVSNQPQHF
TGTGCCAGTAGTATTCCAGGGGTTAGCAATCAGCCCCAGCATTTT
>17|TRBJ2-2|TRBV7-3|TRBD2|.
CASSLAGGSPNTGELFF
TGTGCCAGCAGCTTAGCGGGGGGCTCACCGAACACCGGGGAGCTGTTTTTT
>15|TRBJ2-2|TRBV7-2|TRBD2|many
CASSPPWGGEGELFF
TGTGCCAGCAGCCCCCCTTGGGGGGGGGAAGGGGAGCTGTTTTTT
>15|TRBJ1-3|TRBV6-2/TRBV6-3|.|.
CASRSTASSGNTIYF
TGTGCCAGCAGATCTACAGCCAGCTCTGGAAACACCATATATTTT
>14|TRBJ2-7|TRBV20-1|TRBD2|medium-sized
CSARGLADPYEQYF
TGCAGTGCTAGAGGACTAGCGGACCCCTACGAGCAGTACTTC
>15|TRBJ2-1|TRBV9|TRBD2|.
CASSVSAGEENEQFF
TGTGCCAGCAGCGTTTCCGCGGGAGAGGAGAATGAGCAGTTCTTC
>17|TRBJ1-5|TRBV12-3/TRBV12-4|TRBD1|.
CASSRTGTFYSNQPQHF
TGTGCCAGCAGCAGGACAGGGACATTTTATAGCAATCAGCCCCAGCATTTT
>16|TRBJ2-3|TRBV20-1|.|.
CSARDRAGLRTDTQYF
TGCAGTGCTAGAGATCGGGCGGGACTTCGCACAGATACGCAGTATTTT
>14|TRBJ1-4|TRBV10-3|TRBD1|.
CAISERQGGEKLFF
TGTGCCATCAGTGAAAGACAGGGTGGAGAAAAACTGTTTTTT
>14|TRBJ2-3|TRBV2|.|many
CASRPRLYTDTQYF
TGTGCCAGCAGGCCGCGCCTTTACACAGATACGCAGTATTTT
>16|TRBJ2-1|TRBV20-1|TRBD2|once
CSANVGGPVTYNEQFF
TGCAGTGCTAATGTGGGAGGGCCTGTAACCTACAATGAGCAGTTCTTC
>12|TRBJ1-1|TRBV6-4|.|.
CASRTEGTEAFF
TGTGCCAGCAGGACGGAGGGCACTGAAGCTTTCTTT
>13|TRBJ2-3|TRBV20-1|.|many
CSARGGARDTQYF
TGCAGTGCTAGGGGGGGGGCTAGAGATACGCAGTATTTT
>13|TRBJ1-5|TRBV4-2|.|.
CASSQGGNRPQHF
TGTGCCAGCAGCCAAGGGGGTAATCGGCCCCAGCATTTT
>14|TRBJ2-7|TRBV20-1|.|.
CSVRTSGAVYEQYF
TGCAGTGTTAGAACTTCCGGGGCCGTATACGAGCAGTACTTC
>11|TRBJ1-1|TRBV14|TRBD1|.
CASSHEGQGFF
TGTGCCAGCAGCCATGAGGGACAGGGTTTCTTT
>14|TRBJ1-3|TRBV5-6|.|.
CASSWGLAGNTIYF
TGTGCCAGCAGCTGGGGACTAGCGGGGAACACCATATATTTT
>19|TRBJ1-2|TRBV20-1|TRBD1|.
CSARLVPRRDRVTHYGYTF
TGCAGTGCTAGGTTGGTTCCTAGACGGGACAGAGTTACCCACTATGGCTACACCTTC
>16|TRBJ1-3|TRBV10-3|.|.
CAISESTGPAGNTIYF
TGTGCCATCAGTGAGTCGACGGGACCCGCTGGAAACACCATATATTTT
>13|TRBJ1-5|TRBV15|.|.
CATSRDHNQPQHF
TGTGCCACCAGCAGAGATCACAATCAGCCCCAGCATTTT
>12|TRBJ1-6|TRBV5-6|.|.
CASSAGDSPLHF
TGTGCCAGCAGCGCCGGGGATTCACCCCTCCACTTT
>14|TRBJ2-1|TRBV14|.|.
CASSLDPIYNEQFF
TGTGCCAGCAGTCTTGACCCGATATACAATGAGCAGTTCTTC
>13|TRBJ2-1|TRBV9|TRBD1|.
CASSGDSANEQFF
TGTGCCAGCAGTGGGGACAGCGCAAATGAGCAGTTCTTC
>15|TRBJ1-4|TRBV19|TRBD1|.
CASSGGTGVTEKLFF
TGTGCCAGTAGTGGCGGGACAGGGGTCACGGAAAAACTGTTTTTT
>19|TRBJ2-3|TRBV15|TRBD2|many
CATSRDSGLAGGGTDTQYF
TGTGCCACCAGCAGAGATTCGGGACTAGCGGGGGGGGGTACAGATACGCAGTATTTT
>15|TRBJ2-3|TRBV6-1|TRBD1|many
CASSEGTGHTDTQYF
TGTGCCAGCAGTGAAGGGACAGGGCACACAGATACGCAGTATTTT
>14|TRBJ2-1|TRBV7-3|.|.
CASSLVPSYNEQFF
TGTGCCAGCAGCTTAGTTCCTAGTTACAATGAGCAGTTCTTC
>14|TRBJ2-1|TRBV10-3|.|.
CAISEVTSINEQFF
TGTGCCATCAGCGAAGTAACTAGTATCAATGAGCAGTTCTTC
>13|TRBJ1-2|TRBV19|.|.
CASSSQQRYGYTF
TGTGCCAGTAGTTCCCAGCAACGCTATGGCTACACCTTC
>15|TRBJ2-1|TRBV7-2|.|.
CASSLEQGPYNEQFF
TGTGCCAGCAGCTTAGAGCAGGGGCCATACAATGAGCAGTTCTTC
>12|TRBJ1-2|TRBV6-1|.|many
CASSEAPAGYTF
TGTGCCAGCAGTGAAGCGCCTGCAGGCTACACCTTC
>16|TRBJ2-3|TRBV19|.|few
CASSNPLSWGTDTQYF
TGTGCCAGTAGTAATCCCCTCAGTTGGGGGACAGATACGCAGTATTTT
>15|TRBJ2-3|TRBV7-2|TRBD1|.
CASSLATGFYNEQYF
TGTGCCAGCAGCTTAGCGACAGGGTTCTACAATGAGCAGTATTTT
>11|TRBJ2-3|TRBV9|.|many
CAGSHYRYKYF
TGTGCCGGCAGCCACTACAGATATAAGTATTTT
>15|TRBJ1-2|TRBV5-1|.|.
CASSWTSGGNEGYTF
TGCGCCAGCAGCTGGACTAGCGGGGGTAATGAGGGCTACACCTTC
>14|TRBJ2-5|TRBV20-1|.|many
CSARGAAGGETQYF
TGCAGTGCTAGGGGAGCAGCGGGTGGAGAGACCCAGTACTTC
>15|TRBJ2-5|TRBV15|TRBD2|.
CATSRDWGGQETQYF
TGTGCCACCAGCAGAGATTGGGGGGGCCAAGAGACCCAGTACTTC
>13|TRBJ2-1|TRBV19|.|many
CASNGGPYNEQFF
TGTGCCAGTAATGGGGGCCCGTACAATGAGCAGTTCTTC